What follows are 16 T cell receptor beta chains derived from one specimen sequenced in a study of blood T cell repertoires in COVID-19. TCRdb keeps only in-frame clones here, not all; method: immunoSEQ multiplex PCR. This table holds roughly 77,000 clones, 70% to 90% found once. The sequencing sample was made of peripheral blood. The receptor set was obtained from a man aged 50 to 59 with active COVID-19.

This rearrangement joins TRBV5-6 to TRBJ1-6, with 9 positions matching TRBD1. The V gene's germline CDR1 is SGHDT and CDR2 YYEEEE. This CDR3 has 16 residues. V dropped 4 bases and J dropped 7; count of bases not matched to a gene: 9. CDR3 DNA: TGTGCCAGCAGCCGGGACAGGGTTCGATTGAATTCACCCCTCCACTTT. This encodes CASSRDRVRLNSPLHF.

The V gene is TRBV4-3, the J gene TRBJ1-4; 10 bases match TRBD1. V lost 3 bases, J lost 7 bases, and 8 bases stayed unmatched. Per the germline V gene, CDR1 is LGHNA and CDR2 is YSLEER. This CDR3 is 16 amino acids long. Here the CDR3 DNA reads TGCGCCAGCAGCCAGGGACAGGGGCCCTTGGGTGAAAAACTGTTTTTT. Amino acid sequence: CASSQGQGPLGEKLFF.

The chain combines TRBV6-7 with TRBJ1-4, with a tentative D call TRBD1 (5 bases). TRBV6-7 is an ORF, with its function uncertain. The CDR3 is 18 amino acids. V was clipped by 5 bases and J by 1 base, with 20 bases between them. This chain's CDR3 is CASSHYSGSDRTNEKLFF. For the CDR3, the DNA is TGTGCCAGCAGTCATTACTCCGGGAGCGACAGAACTAATGAAAAACTGTTTTTT.

In its sample, this clone was seen once. The V call is TRBV7-9, the J call TRBJ2-3, with unresolved D. Trimming stripped 1 base from V and 3 bases from J, with 5 bases between. CDR3 size: 13 residues. The germline V gene encodes CDR1 SEHNR and CDR2 FQNEAQ (reference sequence). The CDR3 nucleotides read TGTGCCAGCAGCTTAGGAGTAACAGATACGCAGTATTTT. Its protein product is CASSLGVTDTQYF. Supplemented by reference TRBV7-9 and TRBJ2-3, the full variable domain reads DTGVSQNPRHKITKRGQNVTFRCDPISEHNRLYWYRQTLGQGPEFLTYFQNEAQLEKSRLLSDRFSAERPKGSFSTLEIQRTEQGDSAMYLCASSLGVTDTQYFGPGTRLTVL.

J is TRBJ2-2 and V is TRBV11-3, with 7 bases lining up with TRBD1. Per the germline V gene, CDR1 is SGHNT and CDR2 is YENEEA. With V trimmed by 0 bases and J by 0 bases, 10 bases remained unmatched. The CDR3 covers 19 residues. CDR3 bases: TGTGCCAGCAGCTTAGATCTAGCTATTGGGACAGCGAACACCGGGGAGCTGTTTTTT. Translating gives CASSLDLAIGTANTGELFF.

The chain is built from TRBV4-3 and TRBJ1-3; the D gene is possibly TRBD1 (5 bases). The V and J ends lost 4 bases and 8 bases respectively, with 24 bases between them. This CDR3 has 17 residues. Germline assignment: CDR1 LGHNA and CDR2 YSLEER. The CDR3, as DNA: TGCGCCAGCAGCCCAGGGCAGGCGAATCTGCGCGGAGACACCATATATTTT. Protein sequence: CASSPGQANLRGDTIYF.

V gene TRBV7-3 combines with J gene TRBJ2-1; 9 bases are a match to TRBD1. J lost 6 bases, V lost 4 bases, and 7 bases had no gene match. CDR3 length equals 15 residues. Germline assignment: CDR1 SGHTA and CDR2 FQGTGA. The CDR3 spells CASSSPGQGRNEQFF. In nucleotides, the CDR3 is TGTGCCAGCAGCTCCCCGGGACAGGGACGCAATGAGCAGTTCTTC.

CDR3: CASSQGTGASEAFF. Here the CDR3 DNA reads TGTGCCAGCAGCCAAGGGACAGGAGCAAGTGAAGCTTTCTTT. V is TRBV3-1 (or the pseudogene TRBV3-2) and J is TRBJ1-1; TRBD1 matches 7 bases. There are 14 residues in the CDR3. V lost 1 base, J lost 7 bases, and 6 bases stayed unmatched. The V gene's germline CDR1 is LGHDT and CDR2 YNNKEL (reference sequence).

This chain links TRBV4-1 with TRBJ2-2, with D possibly being TRBD1 (5 bases). From germline, CDR1 is MGHRA and CDR2 YSYEKL. Trimming left V 4 bases short and J 2 bases short, with 11 bases between. This CDR3 comprises 15 residues. In nucleotides, the CDR3 is TGCGCCAGCAGCCGGCAGGGTGCCAACACCGGGGAGCTGTTTTTT. Translated, it gives CASSRQGANTGELFF.

This rearrangement joins TRBV2 to TRBJ2-3, with TRBD1 matching 7 bases. Germline V gives CDR1 SNHLY, CDR2 FYNNEI. This CDR3 spans 16 amino acids. The V segment lost 7 bases and the J segment 7 bases; nucleotides outside the gene matches: 17. CDR3 bases: TGTGCCAGCAACCCCCTCGACAGGGAAGAGAGGCATACGCAGTATTTT. Its translation: CASNPLDREERHTQYF.

A single count supports this clone. The CDR3 is CASSLSRANYGYTF. The CDR3 DNA reads TGTGCCAGCAGCCTAAGCAGGGCTAACTATGGCTACACCTTC. The gene calls are TRBV28 and TRBJ1-2; tentative D call: TRBD1 (5 bases). Trimming pared 6 bases from V and 0 bases from J, leaving 11 bases between. Germline loops: CDR1 MDHEN, CDR2 SYDVKM. The length of the CDR3 is 14 residues.

The chain employs TRBV7-2 and TRBJ2-1; 7 positions match TRBD2. This CDR3 contains 14 residues. Unmatched junction bases numbered 10, after V lost 5 bases and J lost 9 bases. The germline gives CDR1 SGHTA, CDR2 FQGNSA. CDR3 residues: CASSPGLGGSEQFF. CDR3 DNA: TGTGCCAGCAGCCCTGGACTAGGCGGGAGTGAGCAGTTCTTC.

This clone was detected once. The J gene is TRBJ2-3, the V gene TRBV7-8, with a weak D call TRBD2 (6 bases). The CDR3 is made up of 14 amino acids. Trimming shortened V by 4 bases and J by 4 bases, and 12 bases separated the two germline ends. Germline V CDR1 and CDR2: SGHVS, FQNEAQ. CDR3 coding DNA: TGTGCCAGCAGCTGGGAGACTAGTGCAGATACGCAGTATTTT. Translating gives CASSWETSADTQYF.

This clone occurred once. V and J are TRBV19 and TRBJ2-1, with a weak D call TRBD1 (6 bases). CDR1 is LNHDA, CDR2 SQIVND, per germline (reference sequence). V shed 1 base and J shed 7 bases, with 20 bases lying between them. This CDR3 has 17 residues. This CDR3 is CASSIGNHRVGSNEQFF. The CDR3 DNA follows: TGTGCCAGTAGTATAGGCAACCACAGGGTAGGTAGTAATGAGCAGTTCTTC.

This rearrangement joins TRBV6-4 to TRBJ2-6; D not resolved. The CDR3 length is 14 residues. Trimming pared 2 bases from V and 1 base from J, leaving 3 bases between. From germline, CDR1 is MRHNA and CDR2 SNTAGT. Written as DNA, the CDR3 is TGTGCCAGCAGTGACCAATCTGGGGCCAACGTCCTGACTTTC. Its translation: CASSDQSGANVLTF.

The rearrangement joins TRBV7-2 to TRBJ2-1; 8 bases are shared with TRBD2. V gave up 5 bases and J gave up 2 bases; unmatched junction bases: 11. The germline CDR1 and CDR2 sequences are SGHTA and FQGNSA. The CDR3 covers 17 residues. CDR3 amino acids: CASSQGYGTRTYNEQFF. Written as DNA, the CDR3 is TGTGCCAGCAGCCAGGGGTACGGGACTAGGACCTACAATGAGCAGTTCTTC.